These 10 T cell receptor beta chains came from one sample sequenced in a study of cytomegalovirus exposure and HLA in healthy donors. Researchers ran the PCR with 60 Vbeta and 13 Jbeta primers. Clones were sequenced by immunoSEQ multiplex PCR, and TCRdb holds only the in-frame ones, with some missing. Its clone listing holds under 70,000 clones. Sequencing was done on a sample of PBMCs. All receptors come from a female donor in good health and CMV-seropositive.

This chain connects TRBV28 to TRBJ1-5; D call uncertain. The germline CDR1 and CDR2 sequences are MDHEN and SYDVKM. The CDR3 is made up of 14 amino acids. With 5 bases removed from V and 7 bases from J, the gap between germline ends came to 15 bases. The CDR3 spells CASSPPLSRQPQHF. DNA of the CDR3: TGTGCCAGCAGTCCCCCCCTCTCGAGACAGCCCCAGCATTTT.

The chain couples TRBV27 to TRBJ2-3, with 8 bases fitting TRBD2. Looked up from germline, CDR1 is MNHEY and CDR2 is SMNVEV (reference sequence). V dropped 3 bases and J dropped 2; count of bases not matched to a gene: 7. The CDR3 runs 16 residues. The CDR3 loop reads CASSFRGGLTTDTQYF. In nucleotides, the CDR3 is TGTGCCAGCAGTTTTCGCGGGGGGCTTACCACAGATACGCAGTATTTT.

This sequence joins TRBV10-3 and TRBJ2-3; tentative D call: TRBD1 (6 bases). Deletions cut 3 bases from V and 4 bases from J, with 14 bases between. There are 15 residues in the CDR3. Germline values: CDR1 ENHRY, CDR2 SYGVKD. This chain's CDR3 is CAISDPRGAADTQYF. In DNA, the CDR3 is TGTGCCATCAGTGACCCCAGGGGAGCCGCAGATACGCAGTATTTT.

The chain couples TRBV5-6 to TRBJ2-5; TRBD2 is a possible D gene (5 bases). CDR1 is SGHDT and CDR2 is YYEEEE in the germline V gene. The germline V and J ends were trimmed by 0 bases and 0 bases, with 6 bases remaining between them. The CDR3 length is 14 residues. CDR3 region: CASSLGGNQETQYF. CDR3 DNA sequence: TGTGCCAGCAGCTTGGGAGGGAACCAAGAGACCCAGTACTTC.

This chain connects TRBV27 to TRBJ2-2, with a possible D match to TRBD1 (6 bases). This CDR3 has 16 residues. Germline CDR1 is MNHEY and CDR2 is SMNVEV (reference sequence). V was clipped by 1 base and J by 6 bases, with 15 bases between them. The CDR3 nucleotides are TGTGCCAGCAGTTTATGGGCAGGGGCGGGCGCCGGGGAGCTGTTTTTT. It is translated as CASSLWAGAGAGELFF.

Details on this clone: Germline is not matched at one junction end, which may reflect a read error. This rearrangement joins TRBV7-3 to TRBJ2-1; TRBD2 matches 8 bases. In germline, CDR1 is SGHTA, CDR2 FQGTGA. This CDR3 has 16 amino acids. DNA of the CDR3: TGTGCCAGCAGCTCCGGGGGGGCGAACTCCGACAATGAGCAGTTCTTC. Translation: CASSSGGANSDNEQFF. Full variable domain (rest looked up from reference TRBV7-3 and TRBJ2-1): GAGVSQTPSNKVTEKGKYVELRCDPISGHTALYWYRQSLGQGPEFLIYFQGTGAADDSGLPNDRFFAVRPEGSVSTLKIQRTERGDSAVYLCASSSGGANSDNEQFFGPGTRLTVL.

The J gene is TRBJ2-7, the V gene TRBV30, with D possibly being TRBD2 (5 bases). The germline gives CDR1 GTSNPN, CDR2 SVGIG (reference sequence). CDR3 length equals 14 residues. Trimming took off 0 bases at V and 1 base at J, with 10 bases between the two ends. CDR3 DNA sequence: TGTGCCTGGAGTGTCAGCGGCCGTTCCTACGAGCAGTACTTC. Protein product: CAWSVSGRSYEQYF.

Note on this clone: Mismatch with germline at one junction end may stem from a read error. The chain employs TRBV6-4 and TRBJ1-1; no definite D call. The CDR3 is 13 amino acids. Per germline, CDR1 MRHNA and CDR2 SNTAGT. The CDR3: CASKVAEDTEDFF. DNA of the CDR3: TGTGCCAGCAAGGTCGCAGAAGACACTGAAGATTTCTTT.

The chain carries TRBV4-3 and TRBJ2-1; 7 bases line up with TRBD1. Germline V lookup: CDR1 LGHNA, CDR2 YSLEER. The J segment lost 3 bases and the V segment lost 0 bases, leaving 11 bases of the junction unmatched. The CDR3 totals 18 residues. CDR3 nucleotide sequence: TGCGCCAGCAGCCAAGATAGTAGGACAGGTGCCTACTACAATGAGCAGTTCTTC. Translating it yields CASSQDSRTGAYYNEQFF.

J is TRBJ1-1 and V is TRBV6-1, with 7 nucleotides matching TRBD1. Germline assignment: CDR1 MNHNS and CDR2 SASEGT. The CDR3 has 14 residues. V gave up 8 bases and J gave up 5 bases; unmatched junction bases: 11. In nucleotides, the CDR3 is TGTGCCAGCTTGGAAGACAGGGCTCGGACTGAAGCTTTCTTT. Its protein is CASLEDRARTEAFF.